Sequencing of this TCR beta chain was carried out in a study of T cell responses to AZD1222 COVID-19 vaccine. Details on this clone: Its specificity is unknown.

Only in-frame clones appear in the TCRdb table, and some are missing; sequencing was by immunoSEQ multiplex PCR. The data contain approximately 90,000 clones, roughly 91% of them singletons. The germline V gene encodes CDR1 MNHEY and CDR2 SMNVEV (reference sequence). CDR3 length: 15 amino acids. After removal of 2 bases from V and 7 bases from J, the junction contained 8 bases not matched to a gene. Findings and limits, study-wide: No day 14 peak samples; only post-peak repertoires were characterized. Clonal diversity was possibly underestimated, and the donors were mostly white British, with more females. The breadth and depth of Spike-specific TCRs increased once two AZD1222 doses had been given. Only 5 or 6 individuals given AZD1222 were seropositive at baseline.

This clonotype was obtained from an adult in good health. The chain employs TRBV27 and TRBJ1-2; 9 bases map to TRBD1. The sequenced sample was peripheral blood, obtained on day 0 of AZD1222 vaccination. CDR3 nucleotide sequence: TGTGCCAGCAGTTTAGTAACAGGGGGCGCGAGTGGCTACACCTTC. It encodes CASSLVTGGASGYTF.